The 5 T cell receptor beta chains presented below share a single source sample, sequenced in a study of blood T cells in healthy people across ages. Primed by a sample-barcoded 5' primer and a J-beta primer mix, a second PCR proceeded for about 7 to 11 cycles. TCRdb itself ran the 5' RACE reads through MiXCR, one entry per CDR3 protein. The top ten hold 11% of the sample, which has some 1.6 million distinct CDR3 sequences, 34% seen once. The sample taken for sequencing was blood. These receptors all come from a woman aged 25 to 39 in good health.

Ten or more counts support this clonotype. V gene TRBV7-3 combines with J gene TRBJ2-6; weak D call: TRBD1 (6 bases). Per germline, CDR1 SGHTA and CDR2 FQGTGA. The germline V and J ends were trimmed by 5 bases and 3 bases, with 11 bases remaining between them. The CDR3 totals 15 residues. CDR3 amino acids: CASSQQGSGANVLTF. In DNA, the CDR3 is TGTGCCAGCAGCCAACAGGGTAGTGGGGCCAACGTCCTGACTTTC.

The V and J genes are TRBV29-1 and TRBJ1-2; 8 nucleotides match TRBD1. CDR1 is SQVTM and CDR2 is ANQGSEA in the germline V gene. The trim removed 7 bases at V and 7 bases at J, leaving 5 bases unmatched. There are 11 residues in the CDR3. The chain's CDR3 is CSAPGQGGYTF. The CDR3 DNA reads TGCAGCGCCCCCGGACAGGGTGGCTACACCTTC.

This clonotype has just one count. The CDR3 here is CASSLAQGGWDQPQHF. DNA of the CDR3: TGTGCCAGCAGCTTAGCGCAAGGGGGTTGGGATCAGCCCCAGCATTTT. The gene calls are TRBV7-9 and TRBJ1-5, with a tentative D call TRBD1 (6 bases). Germline CDR1 is SEHNR and CDR2 is FQNEAQ (reference sequence). V lost 0 bases and J 5 bases, leaving 14 bases between the germline ends. CDR3 size: 16 residues. Together with reference TRBV7-9 and TRBJ1-5, the CDR3 gives the full variable domain: DTGVSQNPRHKITKRGQNVTFRCDPISEHNRLYWYRQTLGQGPEFLTYFQNEAQLEKSRLLSDRFSAERPKGSFSTLEIQRTEQGDSAMYLCASSLAQGGWDQPQHFGDGTRLSIL.

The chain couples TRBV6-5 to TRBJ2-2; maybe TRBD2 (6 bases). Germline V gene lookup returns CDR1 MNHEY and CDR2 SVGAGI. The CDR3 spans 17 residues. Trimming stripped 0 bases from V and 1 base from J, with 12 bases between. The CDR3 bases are TGTGCCAGCAGTTACTCGAGTCGGCGGGGGAACACCGGGGAGCTGTTTTTT. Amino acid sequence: CASSYSSRRGNTGELFF.

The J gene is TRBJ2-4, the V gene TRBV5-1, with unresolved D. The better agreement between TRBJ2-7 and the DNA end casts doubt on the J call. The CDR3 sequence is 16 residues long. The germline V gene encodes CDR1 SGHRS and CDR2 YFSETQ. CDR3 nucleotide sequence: TGCGCCAGCAGCTTGGACCGAACATCAGTTTTTTACGAGCAGTACTTC. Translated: CASSLDRTSVFYEQYF.